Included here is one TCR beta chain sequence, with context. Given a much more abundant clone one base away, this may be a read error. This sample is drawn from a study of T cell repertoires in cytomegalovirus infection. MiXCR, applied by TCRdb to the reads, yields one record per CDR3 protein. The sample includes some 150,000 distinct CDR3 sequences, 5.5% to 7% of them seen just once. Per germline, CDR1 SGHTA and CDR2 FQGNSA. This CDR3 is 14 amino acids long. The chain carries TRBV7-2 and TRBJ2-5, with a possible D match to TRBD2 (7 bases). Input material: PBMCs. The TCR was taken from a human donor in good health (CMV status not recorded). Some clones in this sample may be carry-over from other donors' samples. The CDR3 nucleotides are TGTGCCGGCAGCTTTGGGGGGGGCGGGGAGACCCAGTACTTC. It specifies CAGSFGGGGETQYF.